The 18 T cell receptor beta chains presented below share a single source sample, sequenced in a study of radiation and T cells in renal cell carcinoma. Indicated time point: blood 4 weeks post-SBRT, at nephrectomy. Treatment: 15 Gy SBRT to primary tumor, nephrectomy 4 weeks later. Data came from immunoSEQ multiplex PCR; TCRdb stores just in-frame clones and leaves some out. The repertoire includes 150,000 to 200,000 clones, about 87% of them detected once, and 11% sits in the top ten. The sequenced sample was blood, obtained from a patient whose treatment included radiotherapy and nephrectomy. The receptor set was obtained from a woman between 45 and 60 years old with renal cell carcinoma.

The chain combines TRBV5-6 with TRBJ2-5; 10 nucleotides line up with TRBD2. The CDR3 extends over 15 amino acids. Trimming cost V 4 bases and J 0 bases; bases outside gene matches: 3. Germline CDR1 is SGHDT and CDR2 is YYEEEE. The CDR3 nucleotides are TGTGCCAGCAGCACGACTAGCGGGTACCAAGAGACCCAGTACTTC. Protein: CASSTTSGYQETQYF.

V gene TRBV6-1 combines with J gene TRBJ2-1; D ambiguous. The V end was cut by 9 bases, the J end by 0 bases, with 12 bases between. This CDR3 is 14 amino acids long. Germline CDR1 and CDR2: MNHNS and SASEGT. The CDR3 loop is CASRTASSYNEQFF. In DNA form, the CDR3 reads TGTGCCAGTAGGACGGCTAGCTCCTACAATGAGCAGTTCTTC.

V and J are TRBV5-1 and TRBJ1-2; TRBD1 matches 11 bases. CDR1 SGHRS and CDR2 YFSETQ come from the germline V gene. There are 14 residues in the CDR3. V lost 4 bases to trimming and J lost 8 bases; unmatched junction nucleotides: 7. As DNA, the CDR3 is TGCGCCAGCAGCCTCGGACAGGGGGCTGAAGGCTACACCTTC. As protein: CASSLGQGAEGYTF.

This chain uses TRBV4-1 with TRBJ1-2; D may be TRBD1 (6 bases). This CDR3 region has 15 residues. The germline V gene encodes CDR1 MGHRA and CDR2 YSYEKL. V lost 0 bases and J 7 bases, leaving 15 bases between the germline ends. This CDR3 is CASSQEITSRGGYTF. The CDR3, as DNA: TGCGCCAGCAGCCAAGAGATCACATCCAGGGGTGGCTACACCTTC.

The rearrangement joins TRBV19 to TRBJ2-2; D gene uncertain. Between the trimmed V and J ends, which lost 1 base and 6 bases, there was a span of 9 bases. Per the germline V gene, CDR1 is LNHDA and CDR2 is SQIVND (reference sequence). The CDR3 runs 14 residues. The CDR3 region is CASSIGGSAGELFF. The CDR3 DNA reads TGTGCCAGTAGTATAGGGGGTTCGGCCGGGGAGCTGTTTTTT.

CDR3 DNA sequence: TGTGCCAGCAGTTCCCGAAGCGGGGGCCACTACAATGAGCAGTTCTTC. It specifies CASSSRSGGHYNEQFF. This chain joins TRBV28 and TRBJ2-1, with 8 bases lining up with TRBD2. CDR3 length: 16 residues. V was clipped by 4 bases and J by 3 bases; unmatched bases: 8. Germline CDR1 is MDHEN and CDR2 is SYDVKM.

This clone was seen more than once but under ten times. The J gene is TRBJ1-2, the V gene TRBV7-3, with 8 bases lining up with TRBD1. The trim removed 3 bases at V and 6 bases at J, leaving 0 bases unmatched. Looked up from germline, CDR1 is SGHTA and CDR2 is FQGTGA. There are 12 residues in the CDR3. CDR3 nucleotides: TGTGCCAGCAGCTTGGACAGGGATGGCTACACCTTC. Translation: CASSLDRDGYTF.

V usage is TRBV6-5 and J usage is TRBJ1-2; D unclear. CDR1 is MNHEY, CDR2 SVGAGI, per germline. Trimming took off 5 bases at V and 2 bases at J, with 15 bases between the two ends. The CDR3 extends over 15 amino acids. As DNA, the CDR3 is TGTGCCAGCAGTCCCGGACTCCTTGAAAACTATGGCTACACCTTC. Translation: CASSPGLLENYGYTF.

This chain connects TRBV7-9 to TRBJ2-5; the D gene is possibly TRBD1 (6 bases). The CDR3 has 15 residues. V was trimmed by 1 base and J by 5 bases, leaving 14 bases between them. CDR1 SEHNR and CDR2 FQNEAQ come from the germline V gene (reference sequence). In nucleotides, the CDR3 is TGTGCCAGCAGCTTAGTAGGGACATCAGGGGAGACCCAGTACTTC. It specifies CASSLVGTSGETQYF.

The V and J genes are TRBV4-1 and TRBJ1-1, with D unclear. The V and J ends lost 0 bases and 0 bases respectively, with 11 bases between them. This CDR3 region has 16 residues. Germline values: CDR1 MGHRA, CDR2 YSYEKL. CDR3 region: CASSQEMGNVNTEAFF. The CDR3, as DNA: TGCGCCAGCAGCCAAGAGATGGGGAATGTGAACACTGAAGCTTTCTTT.

The DNA for the CDR3 is TGTGCCAGCAGCAAACTCAAGGGGGCCAGGGTGGACACCGGGGAGCTGTTTTTT. Translation: CASSKLKGARVDTGELFF. The gene calls are TRBV21-1 and TRBJ2-2; the table gives TRBD1 as D, unverified against the DNA. TRBV21-1 is assigned pseudogene status. This CDR3 comprises 18 residues.

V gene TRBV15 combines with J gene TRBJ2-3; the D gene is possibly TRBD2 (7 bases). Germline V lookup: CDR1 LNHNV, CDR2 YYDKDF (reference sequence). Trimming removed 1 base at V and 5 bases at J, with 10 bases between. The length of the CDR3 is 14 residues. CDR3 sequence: CATSRVRGGDTQYF. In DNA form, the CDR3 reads TGTGCCACCAGCAGAGTAAGGGGGGGAGATACGCAGTATTTT.

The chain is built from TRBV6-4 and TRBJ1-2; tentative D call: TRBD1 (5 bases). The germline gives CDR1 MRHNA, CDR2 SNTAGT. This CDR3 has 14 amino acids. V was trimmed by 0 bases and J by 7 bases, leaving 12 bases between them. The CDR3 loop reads CASSDSRDGFGYTF. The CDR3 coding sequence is TGTGCCAGCAGTGACTCGAGGGACGGGTTTGGCTACACCTTC.

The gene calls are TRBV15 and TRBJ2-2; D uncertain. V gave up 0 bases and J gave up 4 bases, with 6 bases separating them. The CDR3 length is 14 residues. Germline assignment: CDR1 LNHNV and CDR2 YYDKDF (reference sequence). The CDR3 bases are TGTGCCACCAGCAGAGACCGTTTCACCGGGGAGCTGTTTTTT. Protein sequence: CATSRDRFTGELFF.

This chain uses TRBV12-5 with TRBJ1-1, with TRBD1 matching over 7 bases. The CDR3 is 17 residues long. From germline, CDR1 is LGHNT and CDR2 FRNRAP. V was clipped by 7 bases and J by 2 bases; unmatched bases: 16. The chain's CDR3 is CASASWAGGIGNTEAFF. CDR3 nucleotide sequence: TGTGCTAGTGCCTCGTGGGCAGGGGGAATTGGAAACACTGAAGCTTTCTTT.

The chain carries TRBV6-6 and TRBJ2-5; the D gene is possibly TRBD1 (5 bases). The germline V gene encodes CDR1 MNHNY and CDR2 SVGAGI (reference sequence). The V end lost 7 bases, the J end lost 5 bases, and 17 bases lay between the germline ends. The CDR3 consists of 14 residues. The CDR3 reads CASTDRILSETQYF. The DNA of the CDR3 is TGTGCCAGCACAGACAGAATTTTAAGTGAGACCCAGTACTTC.

The CDR3 nucleotides are TGTGCCAGCAGCTACGGTGACATTGAGCAGTTCTTC. Translated, it gives CASSYGDIEQFF. The chain links TRBV7-6 to TRBJ2-1; D is undetermined. Germline CDR1 SGHVS, CDR2 FNYEAQ. This CDR3 contains 12 residues. V was cut by 4 bases and J by 9 bases, with 10 bases left in between.

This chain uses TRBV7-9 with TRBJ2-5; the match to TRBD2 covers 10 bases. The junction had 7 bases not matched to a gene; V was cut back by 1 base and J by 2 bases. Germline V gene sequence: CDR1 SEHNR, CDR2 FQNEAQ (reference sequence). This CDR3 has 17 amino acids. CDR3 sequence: CASSLGLAGASQETQYF. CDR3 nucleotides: TGTGCCAGCAGCTTAGGGCTAGCGGGGGCTTCACAAGAGACCCAGTACTTC.